Each of the 7 T cell receptor beta chains below was sequenced from the same sample in a study of breast tumors, draining lymph nodes, adjacent tissues. TCRdb called the multiplex PCR reads again in MiXCR, with one record for every CDR3 protein. The data hold about 300,000 distinct CDR3 sequences, with about 30% observed a single time. The lymph nodes were axillary draining lymph nodes from breast cancer patients. Material for sequencing was axillary lymph node tissue. The receptors were gathered from a female donor with breast cancer. Some clones in this sample may be carry-over from other donors' samples.

This clonotype was counted ten times or more. The chain uses TRBV6-5 and TRBJ2-1; TRBD1 aligns across 9 bases. The CDR3 runs 14 residues. Germline CDR1 and CDR2: MNHEY and SVGAGI. V lost 6 bases, J lost 10 bases, and 10 bases stayed unmatched. CDR3: CASRTPYRGQEQFF. The CDR3 DNA sequence: TGTGCCAGCAGGACGCCCTACAGGGGGCAAGAGCAGTTCTTC.

The table lists this clonotype with a few counts. CDR3 region: CASSLRLAANQETQYF. The CDR3 nucleotides read TGCGCCAGCAGCTTGAGGCTAGCGGCAAACCAAGAGACCCAGTACTTC. This chain connects TRBV5-1 to TRBJ2-5; 7 bases agree with TRBD2. This CDR3 has 16 amino acids. Germline CDR1 SGHRS, CDR2 YFSETQ. V shed 1 base, J shed 0 bases, and the junction held 6 bases outside the gene matches.

Ten or more counts support this clonotype. The chain recombines TRBV11-2 with TRBJ2-1; 10 bases agree with TRBD2. Germline lookup yields CDR1 SGHAT and CDR2 FQNNGV. The CDR3 extends over 19 amino acids. V shed 4 bases and J 3 bases; nucleotides not matched to a gene: 15. CDR3 sequence reads: CASSSSGRASHYYYNEQFF. The CDR3 DNA reads TGTGCCAGCAGCTCCAGCGGGAGGGCCTCCCACTACTACTACAATGAGCAGTTCTTC. Together with reference TRBV11-2 and TRBJ2-1, the CDR3 gives the full variable domain: EAGVAQSPRYKIIEKRQSVAFWCNPISGHATLYWYQQILGQGPKLLIQFQNNGVVDDSQLPKDRFSAERLKGVDSTLKIQPAKLEDSAVYLCASSSSGRASHYYYNEQFFGPGTRLTVL.

On this clonotype itself: A much bigger clone sits one base away, suggesting this may be a read error. V gene TRBV9 combines with J gene TRBJ1-6; 9 bases are a match to TRBD1. CDR3 length: 15 residues. The germline V gene encodes CDR1 SGDLS and CDR2 YYNGEE. CDR3 residues: CASSVTGQGGSPPHF. CDR3 coding DNA: TGTGCCAGCAGCGTAACGGGACAGGGAGGATCACCCCCCCACTTT.

The chain links TRBV7-8 to TRBJ2-6, with 7 bases aligning to TRBD1. CDR3 size: 17 residues. Looked up from germline, CDR1 is SGHVS and CDR2 is FQNEAQ. With 4 bases clipped from V and 2 bases from J, the junction kept 8 bases outside the gene matches. The CDR3 here is CASSSRLTGPGANVLTF. The CDR3 DNA reads TGTGCCAGCAGCTCGAGACTGACAGGGCCTGGGGCCAACGTCCTGACTTTC.

The rearrangement joins TRBV9 to TRBJ1-5; 7 nucleotides line up with TRBD1. After removal of 7 bases from V and 4 bases from J, the junction contained 8 bases not matched to a gene. Germline V gene data show CDR1 as SGDLS and CDR2 as YYNGEE. The length of the CDR3 is 14 residues. The CDR3 region is CASRPTGSNQPQHF. CDR3 nucleotide sequence: TGTGCCAGCCGCCCGACAGGGTCTAATCAGCCCCAGCATTTT.

There are many counts of this clonotype. This chain connects TRBV12-3 or TRBV12-4 to TRBJ2-7, with D tentatively TRBD1 (6 bases). This CDR3 has 16 residues. Trimming pared 6 bases from V and 2 bases from J, leaving 20 bases between. CDR3 nucleotide sequence: TGTGCCAGCAGCAGATGGGGGACAAACAACCCCTACGAGCAGTACTTC. Its protein product is CASSRWGTNNPYEQYF.